This passage covers 29 T cell receptor beta chains from one sample sequenced in a study of T cells in Graves' hyperthyroidism and ophthalmopathy. The source material, RNA transcripts, was used to amplify TCR beta CDR3 regions. Initially, a first-round RT-PCR of the TCR CDR3 employed the HTBI primer set. A single record per CDR3 protein comes from TCRdb applying MiXCR to the multiplex PCR reads. The table shows about 590,000 distinct CDR3 sequences, with approximately 15% occurring only once. The sample comprised blood. The receptors shown here come from a woman aged 18-30 years with Graves' ophthalmopathy.

This clonotype was seen ten or more times. This CDR3 is CASSRWGTENQPQHF. As DNA, the CDR3 is TGTGCCAGCAGCCGATGGGGGACAGAGAATCAGCCCCAGCATTTT. The chain employs TRBV27 and TRBJ1-5; the match to TRBD1 covers 7 bases. Germline trimming cut 6 bases from V and 4 bases from J; bases unmatched to any gene: 9. Germline CDR1 reads MNHEY; CDR2 reads SMNVEV (reference sequence). The CDR3 is 15 residues long.

This CDR3 reads CASSQVRNSQFF. The CDR3 nucleotides are TGTGCCAGCAGCCAAGTTCGGAATTCGCAGTTCTTC. The chain employs TRBV4-2 and TRBJ2-1; no definite D call. Germline CDR1 and CDR2: LGHNA and YNFKEQ. This CDR3 has 12 residues. With 1 base removed from V and 12 bases from J, the gap between germline ends came to 10 bases.

The gene calls are TRBV6-2 or TRBV6-3 and TRBJ2-3, with TRBD1 identical over 7 bases. The V gene's germline CDR1 is MNHEY and CDR2 SVGEGT. This CDR3 spans 14 amino acids. V was pared by 5 bases and J by 4 bases, with 6 bases of the junction left unmatched. CDR3: CASSRDRASDTQYF. The CDR3 bases are TGTGCCAGCAGTCGAGACAGGGCCTCAGATACGCAGTATTTT.

This clonotype was seen many times. This chain links TRBV28 with TRBJ1-2, with D possibly TRBD1 on 6 matching bases. The CDR3 contains 14 residues. Per the germline V gene, CDR1 is MDHEN and CDR2 is SYDVKM. With 5 bases removed from V and 3 bases from J, the gap between germline ends came to 13 bases. The CDR3 sequence: CASSVGGLDYGYTF. The DNA of the CDR3 is TGTGCCAGCAGTGTCGGGGGGCTGGACTATGGCTACACCTTC.

This rearrangement joins TRBV5-1 to TRBJ2-1; 12 bases align to TRBD2. V lost 0 bases, J lost 11 bases, and 12 bases stayed unmatched. The CDR3 extends over 17 amino acids. The V gene's germline CDR1 is SGHRS and CDR2 YFSETQ. DNA for the CDR3: TGCGCCAGCAGCTTGGCCCAACTAGCGGGAGGCTCGATTCAGCAGTTCTTC. Translating it yields CASSLAQLAGGSIQQFF.

J is TRBJ1-5 and V is TRBV7-9; D possibly corresponds to TRBD1 (6 bases). The CDR3 runs 18 residues. The germline gives CDR1 SEHNR, CDR2 FQNEAQ (reference sequence). Trimming pared 1 base from V and 2 bases from J, leaving 18 bases between. DNA of the CDR3: TGTGCCAGCAGCTTAGTCACCTTAGGGGGAAAGGGCAATCAGCCCCAGCATTTT. This translates into CASSLVTLGGKGNQPQHF.

Regarding this clonotype: A read error is possible here, since a much larger clone lies one base away. V gene TRBV7-8 combines with J gene TRBJ1-3; D call uncertain. This CDR3 is 12 amino acids long. The V gene lost 5 bases and the J gene lost 0 bases, with 2 bases spanning the gap. Germline values: CDR1 SGHVS, CDR2 FQNEAQ. CDR3 sequence reads: CASSTSGNTIYF. Here the CDR3 DNA reads TGTGCCAGCAGCACCTCTGGAAACACCATATATTTT.

There are many counts of this clonotype. The chain has TRBV7-9 and TRBJ2-1, with 7 bases that match TRBD2. The V gene end was trimmed by 1 base and the J gene end by 7 bases; junction bases not matched to a gene: 7. Germline V gives CDR1 SEHNR, CDR2 FQNEAQ (reference sequence). The CDR3 extends over 15 amino acids. The CDR3 sequence: CASSLVGGGTNEQFF. CDR3 nucleotides: TGTGCCAGCAGCTTAGTGGGGGGAGGGACGAATGAGCAGTTCTTC.

Of note for this clonotype: With a much larger clone just one base away, this may be a read error. The V gene is TRBV5-8, the J gene TRBJ2-1; D remains ambiguous. Trimming pared 1 base from V and 2 bases from J, leaving 4 bases between. CDR1 is SGHTS and CDR2 is YDEGEE in the germline V gene. The CDR3 spans 13 residues. CDR3 loop: CASSLYTYNEQFF. The CDR3 DNA sequence: TGTGCCAGCAGCTTGTATACCTACAATGAGCAGTTCTTC. The variable domain in full, completed from reference TRBV5-8 and TRBJ2-1, reads EAGVTQSPTHLIKTRGQQATLRCSPISGHTSVYWYQQALGLGLQFLLWYDEGEERNRGNFPPRFSGRQFPNYSSELNVNALELEDSALYLCASSLYTYNEQFFGPGTRLTVL.

The gene calls are TRBV13 and TRBJ1-3; TRBD1 agrees at 10 bases. V shed 5 bases, J shed 8 bases, and the junction held 9 bases outside the gene matches. The germline gives CDR1 PRHDT, CDR2 FYEKMQ (reference sequence). The CDR3 spans 15 residues. CDR3 DNA: TGTGCCAGCAGCAAACGCCGGGACAGGGGTCACACCATATATTTT. Encoded protein: CASSKRRDRGHTIYF.

Points on this clonotype: This clone may be a read error of a much larger clone one base away. V and J are TRBV18 and TRBJ2-1, with D hard to call. Germline V lookup: CDR1 KGHSH, CDR2 LQKENI. V was cut by 3 bases and J by 10 bases, with 7 bases left in between. The CDR3 loop spans 11 amino acids. The CDR3 sequence: CASSPMGEQFF. The CDR3 coding sequence is TGTGCCAGCTCACCGATGGGAGAGCAGTTCTTC. Complete variable domain (other parts from reference TRBV18 and TRBJ2-1): NAGVMQNPRHLVRRRGQEARLRCSPMKGHSHVYWYRQLPEEGLKFMVYLQKENIIDESGMPKERFSAEFPKEGPSILRIQQVVRGDSAAYFCASSPMGEQFFGPGTRLTVL.

The chain uses TRBV29-1 and TRBJ2-3; D may be TRBD2 (6 bases). Germline CDR1 reads SQVTM; CDR2 reads ANQGSEA. The CDR3 has 15 amino acids. V was cut by 6 bases and J by 3 bases, with 19 bases left in between. The CDR3 loop reads CSVWAPSARTDTQYF. The CDR3 region has the DNA TGCAGCGTATGGGCGCCTAGCGCGAGAACAGATACGCAGTATTTT.

This clonotype was seen repeatedly, ten times or more. The chain is built from TRBV3-1 and TRBJ2-5; TRBD2 agrees at 10 bases. Germline lookup yields CDR1 LGHDT and CDR2 YNNKEL (reference sequence). With V trimmed by 3 bases and J by 1 base, 2 bases remained unmatched. The CDR3 extends over 15 amino acids. DNA for the CDR3: TGTGCCAGCAGCCACCGGACTAGCGGCCAAGAGACCCAGTACTTC. Its translation: CASSHRTSGQETQYF.

This sequence joins TRBV5-5 and TRBJ1-2; D ambiguous. The germline V and J ends were trimmed by 4 bases and 7 bases, with 17 bases remaining between them. From germline, CDR1 is SGHKS and CDR2 YYEKEE (reference sequence). The CDR3 runs 14 residues. The CDR3 loop is CASSPAPRAIGYTF. In DNA form, the CDR3 reads TGTGCCAGCAGCCCAGCGCCAAGGGCAATTGGCTACACCTTC.

For this clonotype: This sequence may be a read error, since a much larger clone differs from it by one base. The V gene is TRBV24-1, the J gene TRBJ2-1; the D call may be TRBD1 or TRBD2 (5 bases each). CDR3 size: 19 residues. The germline V gene has CDR1 KGHDR and CDR2 SFDVKD. CDR3 residues: CATSDPSRDEMSSYNEQSF. The CDR3 DNA follows: TGTGCCACCAGTGATCCGTCCCGGGACGAGATGAGCTCCTACAATGAGCAGTCCTTC.

This clonotype was found many times. DNA for the CDR3: TGTGCCAGCAGCTCCCTCTGGACAGGGGCGAACACTGAAGCTTTCTTT. Translated, it gives CASSSLWTGANTEAFF. The chain is built from TRBV7-8 and TRBJ1-1; 9 positions agree with TRBD1. This CDR3 spans 16 amino acids. Germline V lookup: CDR1 SGHVS, CDR2 FQNEAQ. V gave up 4 bases and J gave up 1 base; unmatched junction bases: 7.

The table lists this clonotype with a few counts. The V gene is TRBV24-1, the J gene TRBJ2-5, with 10 positions matching TRBD2. The germline CDR1 and CDR2 sequences are KGHDR and SFDVKD. The length of the CDR3 is 15 residues. With 4 bases clipped from V and 5 bases from J, the junction kept 6 bases outside the gene matches. DNA of the CDR3: TGTGCCACCAGTGACCCCACGACTAGCGGGGAGACCCAGTACTTC. Translation: CATSDPTTSGETQYF.

This clonotype showed up many times. The rearrangement links TRBV6-2 or TRBV6-3 to TRBJ2-7, with a tentative D call TRBD1 (5 bases). Trimming stripped 2 bases from V and 7 bases from J, with 21 bases between. The CDR3 runs to 16 residues. Germline CDR1 is MNHEY and CDR2 is SVGEGT. The CDR3 bases are TGTGCCAGCAGTTACCCTCCCGAGACAGCTCTACGTGAGCAGTACTTC. As protein: CASSYPPETALREQYF.

The chain employs TRBV20-1 and TRBJ2-5; 13 bases are shared with TRBD2. V trimming: 3 bases; J trimming: 4 bases; junction bases outside the gene matches: 5. CDR3 size: 15 residues. Germline assignment: CDR1 DFQATT and CDR2 SNEGSKA (reference sequence). This CDR3 is CSARVLAGGRETQYF. The DNA of the CDR3 is TGCAGTGCTAGGGTACTAGCGGGAGGGAGAGAGACCCAGTACTTC.

This clonotype was counted at least ten times. This chain connects TRBV27 to TRBJ2-2; 7 nucleotides line up with TRBD1. In germline, CDR1 is MNHEY, CDR2 SMNVEV (reference sequence). The CDR3 runs to 16 residues. Losses at the gene ends were 5 bases for V and 4 bases for J; bases not matched to a gene: 10. The CDR3 nucleotides read TGTGCCAGCAGTCCCCGGGACAGACTTTCCACCGGGGAGCTGTTTTTT. It encodes CASSPRDRLSTGELFF.

This clonotype was seen repeatedly, ten times or more. The chain uses TRBV10-3 and TRBJ1-6, with D perhaps matching TRBD1 (6 bases). V was shortened by 0 bases and J by 7 bases, with 10 bases between the two germline ends. Germline V gene sequence: CDR1 ENHRY, CDR2 SYGVKD. The CDR3 is 15 residues long. CDR3 nucleotides: TGTGCCATCAGTGAGTCCTGGCAGGGGAATTCACCCCTCCACTTT. Its protein is CAISESWQGNSPLHF.

This clonotype was counted between two and nine times. The chain carries TRBV25-1 and TRBJ2-7; D is perhaps TRBD1 (7 bases). From germline, CDR1 is MGHDK and CDR2 SYGVNS. V was trimmed by 10 bases and J by 3 bases, leaving 31 bases between them. This CDR3 spans 18 amino acids. The CDR3 DNA reads as TGTGCCACCTCGCCCGGAGGGGTCTTGACAGGGAAAGTCTACGAGCAGTACTTC. Protein sequence: CATSPGGVLTGKVYEQYF.

V is TRBV7-9 and J is TRBJ2-7; 8 bases map to TRBD1. This CDR3 is 17 amino acids long. Trimming at V came to 1 base and at J to 4 bases, leaving 12 bases not matched to a gene. CDR1 and CDR2 from the germline V gene are SEHNR and FQNEAQ (reference sequence). CDR3 in DNA: TGTGCCAGCAGCTTAGACGCTACAGGACAGGGAAAGTACGAGCAGTACTTC. Residues: CASSLDATGQGKYEQYF.

This clonotype was seen more than once but under ten times. This chain uses TRBV7-6 with TRBJ1-2; TRBD1 matches at 7 bases. V dropped 5 bases and J dropped 8; count of bases not matched to a gene: 11. The CDR3 runs to 14 residues. Germline V gene lookup returns CDR1 SGHVS and CDR2 FNYEAQ. This CDR3 is CASSPQYQGGGYTF. The CDR3 DNA reads TGTGCCAGCAGCCCCCAATACCAAGGGGGCGGCTACACCTTC.

The rearrangement joins TRBV20-1 to TRBJ1-3, with no clear D. In germline, CDR1 is DFQATT, CDR2 SNEGSKA (reference sequence). The ends were cut back, 6 bases at V and 0 bases at J, with 9 bases in the middle. The CDR3 covers 13 residues. The CDR3 DNA reads as TGCAGTGCCCAGACATCCTCTGGAAACACCATATATTTT. Residues: CSAQTSSGNTIYF.

Concerning this clonotype: This may stem from a read error, because a much larger clone lies one nucleotide away. V is TRBV4-1 and J is TRBJ1-1; 9 bases match TRBD1. The V segment lost 1 base and the J segment 5 bases; nucleotides outside the gene matches: 5. Per germline, CDR1 MGHRA and CDR2 YSYEKL. The CDR3 has 15 residues. The CDR3 region is CASSQVGTGTTEAFF. The CDR3, as DNA: TGCGCCAGCAGCCAAGTAGGGACAGGGACAACTGAAGCTTTCTTT.

Many counts were recorded for this clonotype. The chain uses TRBV15 and TRBJ1-5; possibly TRBD1 for D (5 bases). The V and J ends lost 3 bases and 3 bases respectively, with 18 bases between them. The CDR3 runs 17 residues. Per germline, CDR1 LNHNV and CDR2 YYDKDF (reference sequence). The CDR3 is CATSRTADRAPNQPQHF. CDR3 nucleotide sequence: TGTGCCACCAGCAGGACAGCCGACCGGGCCCCCAATCAGCCCCAGCATTTT.

This clonotype has at least ten counts. This sequence joins TRBV29-1 and TRBJ2-2, with a weak D call TRBD1 (5 bases). The CDR3 totals 15 residues. Trimming cost V 3 bases and J 2 bases, with 13 bases left between them. Germline-derived CDR1 and CDR2 are SQVTM and ANQGSEA. CDR3 nucleotide sequence: TGCAGCGTTGATGCCACTACAGGAAACACCGGGGAGCTGTTTTTT. This sequence encodes CSVDATTGNTGELFF.

The sample holds many counts of this clonotype. This chain's CDR3 is CASTPRGHRDEKLFF. Written as DNA, the CDR3 is TGTGCCAGCACCCCGAGGGGCCATCGGGACGAAAAACTGTTTTTT. This chain uses TRBV2 with TRBJ1-4; tentatively, D is TRBD1 (5 bases). Looked up from germline, CDR1 is SNHLY and CDR2 is FYNNEI. V lost 7 bases and J 8 bases, leaving 20 bases between the germline ends. The CDR3 contains 15 residues.